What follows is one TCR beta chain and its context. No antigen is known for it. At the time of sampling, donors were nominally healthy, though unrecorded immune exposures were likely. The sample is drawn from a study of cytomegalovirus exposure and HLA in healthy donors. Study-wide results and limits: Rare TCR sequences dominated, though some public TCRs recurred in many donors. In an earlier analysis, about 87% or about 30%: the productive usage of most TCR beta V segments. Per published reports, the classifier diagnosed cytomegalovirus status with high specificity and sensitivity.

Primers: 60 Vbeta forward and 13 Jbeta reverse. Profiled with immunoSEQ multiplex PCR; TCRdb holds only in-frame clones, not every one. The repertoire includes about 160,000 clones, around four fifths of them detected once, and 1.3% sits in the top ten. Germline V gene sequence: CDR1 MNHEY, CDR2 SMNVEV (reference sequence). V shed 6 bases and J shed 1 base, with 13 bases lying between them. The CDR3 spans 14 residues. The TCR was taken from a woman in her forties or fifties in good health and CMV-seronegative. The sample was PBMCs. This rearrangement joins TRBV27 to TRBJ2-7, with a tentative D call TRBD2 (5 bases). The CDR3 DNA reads TGTGCCAGCAGACTTACTCGGGAATCCTACGAGCAGTACTTC. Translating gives CASRLTRESYEQYF.